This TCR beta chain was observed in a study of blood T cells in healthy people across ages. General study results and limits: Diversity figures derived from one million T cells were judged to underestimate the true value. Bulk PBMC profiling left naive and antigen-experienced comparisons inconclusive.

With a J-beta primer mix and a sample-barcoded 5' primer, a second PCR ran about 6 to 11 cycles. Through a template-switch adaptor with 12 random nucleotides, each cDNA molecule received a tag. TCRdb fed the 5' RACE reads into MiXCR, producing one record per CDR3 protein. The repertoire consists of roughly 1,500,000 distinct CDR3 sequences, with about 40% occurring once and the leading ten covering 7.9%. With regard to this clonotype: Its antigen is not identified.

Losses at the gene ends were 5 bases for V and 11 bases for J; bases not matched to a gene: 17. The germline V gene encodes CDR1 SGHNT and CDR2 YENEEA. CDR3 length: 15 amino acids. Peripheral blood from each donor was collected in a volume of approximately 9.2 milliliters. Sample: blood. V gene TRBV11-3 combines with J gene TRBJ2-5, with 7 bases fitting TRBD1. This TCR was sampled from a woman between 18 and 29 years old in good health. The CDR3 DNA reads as TGTGCCAGCAGCCCCGAGGGACAGCTGGGCAATGAGCAGTACTTC. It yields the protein CASSPEGQLGNEQYF.